Listed below are T cell receptor beta chains from one sample, sequenced in a study of identical twins. TCRdb re-derived calls from the 5' RACE reads in MiXCR, one entry per CDR3 protein. The data contain some 690,000 distinct CDR3 sequences, 21% of them singletons. The same data also contributed to another study, on T cells expressing NK-cell markers.

Sequenced sample: PBMCs. These receptors were obtained from a woman aged 18-29 years in good health. The CDR3 runs from the conserved cysteine through the conserved F or W. A D gene is named only where the DNA matches it firmly. A clone size is listed for some rows: how often the clone was seen (once, few, many), or a class if it is expanded.

D	V	J	size	CDR3	DNA
TRBD1	TRBV5-1	TRBJ2-1	few	CASNRGHSIDEQFF	TGCGCCAGCAATAGGGGGCATTCGATCGATGAGCAGTTCTTC
TRBD2	TRBV11-3	TRBJ2-1	few	CASKASGSYNEQFF	TGTGCCAGCAAGGCTAGCGGGAGCTACAATGAGCAGTTCTTC
.	TRBV20-1	TRBJ2-3	.	CSAGSAGINTQYF	TGCAGTGCTGGTAGCGCCGGTATAAATACGCAGTATTTT
.	TRBV5-1	TRBJ2-5	.	CASSLIPGGGETQYF	TGCGCCAGCAGCTTGATTCCTGGGGGCGGAGAGACCCAGTACTTC
.	TRBV29-1	TRBJ1-1	.	CSATTGEAFF	TGCAGCGCCACCACGGGGGAAGCTTTCTTT
TRBD2	TRBV29-1	TRBJ2-2	.	CSVKIPSGPTGELFF	TGCAGCGTTAAAATCCCTAGCGGTCCCACCGGGGAGCTGTTTTTT
TRBD1	TRBV29-1	TRBJ1-1	.	CSADRAAEAFF	TGCAGCGCAGACAGGGCTGCTGAAGCTTTCTTT
TRBD2	TRBV2	TRBJ2-1	few	CAILLDRVAGEDEQFF	TGTGCCATCCTCCTTGATCGAGTAGCGGGAGAGGATGAGCAGTTCTTC
.	TRBV4-3	TRBJ2-1	many	CASSQGRDLGGNEQFF	TGCGCCAGCAGCCAAGGCCGGGACTTAGGCGGGAATGAGCAGTTCTTC
.	TRBV15	TRBJ2-3	.	CATSRDGEPGTQYF	TGTGCCACCAGCAGAGATGGGGAGCCTGGTACGCAGTATTTT
.	TRBV11-1	TRBJ2-7	few	CASSFNPGVVYEQYF	TGTGCCAGCAGCTTCAACCCGGGGGTTGTCTACGAGCAGTACTTC
.	TRBV5-1	TRBJ2-7	many	CASSLAVVRQEMNEQYF	TGCGCCAGCAGCTTGGCGGTGGTCCGCCAGGAGATGAACGAGCAGTACTTC
TRBD2	TRBV20-1	TRBJ2-4	few	CSAGGTSSGNIQYF	TGCAGTGCGGGGGGGACTAGTTCCGGAAACATTCAGTACTTC
.	TRBV20-1	TRBJ2-1	many	CSAHRTGSSYNEQFF	TGCAGTGCCCATCGGACCGGGAGCTCCTACAATGAGCAGTTCTTC
.	TRBV10-3	TRBJ2-7	.	CAISPSGREQYF	TGTGCCATCAGTCCTTCGGGGCGGGAGCAGTACTTC
.	TRBV6-2/TRBV6-3	TRBJ2-1	once	CASIRETPPFNEQFF	TGTGCCAGCATCCGCGAAACCCCCCCGTTCAATGAGCAGTTCTTC
.	TRBV27	TRBJ2-3	.	CASSRREADTQYF	TGTGCCAGCAGTCGCAGGGAGGCAGATACGCAGTATTTT
.	TRBV3-1	TRBJ2-1	few	CASSNRPTRSYNEQFF	TGTGCCAGCAGCAACAGGCCCACCAGGTCCTACAATGAGCAGTTCTTC
TRBD2	TRBV5-1	TRBJ2-5	.	CASSSAGTSSETQYF	TGCGCCAGCAGCTCAGCCGGGACTAGCTCAGAGACCCAGTACTTC
TRBD2	TRBV27	TRBJ2-3	few	CASSFRTSGRAGGTDTQYF	TGTGCCAGCAGTTTCCGGACTAGCGGGAGGGCTGGCGGCACAGATACGCAGTATTTT
.	TRBV21-1	TRBJ2-7	.	CASSTLRQGPPYEQYF	TGTGCCAGCAGCACCCTCCGACAGGGCCCCCCCTACGAGCAGTACTTC
.	TRBV9	TRBJ2-1	.	CASSVDGTYNEQFF	TGTGCCAGCAGCGTAGACGGGACCTACAATGAGCAGTTCTTC
.	TRBV7-9	TRBJ2-7	.	CASSHFYEQYF	TGTGCCAGCAGCCACTTTTACGAGCAGTACTTC
TRBD2	TRBV7-2	TRBJ2-5	.	CASSLGTSGAQETQYF	TGTGCCAGCAGCTTAGGGACTAGCGGAGCTCAAGAGACCCAGTACTTC